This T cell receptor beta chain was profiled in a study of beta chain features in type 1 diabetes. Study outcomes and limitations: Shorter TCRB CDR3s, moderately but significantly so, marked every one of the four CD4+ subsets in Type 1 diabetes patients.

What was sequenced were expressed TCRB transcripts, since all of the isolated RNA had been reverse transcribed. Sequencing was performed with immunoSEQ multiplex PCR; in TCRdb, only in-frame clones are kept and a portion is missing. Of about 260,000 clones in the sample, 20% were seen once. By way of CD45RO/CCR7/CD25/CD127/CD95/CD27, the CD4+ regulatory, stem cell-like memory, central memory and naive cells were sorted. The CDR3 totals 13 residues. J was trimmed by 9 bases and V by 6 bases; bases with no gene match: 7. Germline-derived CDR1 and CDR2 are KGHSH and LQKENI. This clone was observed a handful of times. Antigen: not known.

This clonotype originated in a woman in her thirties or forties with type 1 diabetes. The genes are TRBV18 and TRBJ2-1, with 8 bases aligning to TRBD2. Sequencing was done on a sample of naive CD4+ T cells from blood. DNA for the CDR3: TGTGCCAGCTCGTATCTTCTAGCGGGTGAGCAGTTCTTC. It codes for CASSYLLAGEQFF.